This record looks at one T cell receptor beta chain sequence and its context. Its specificity is not known. The sample originates from a study of CD8 T cells in ankylosing spondylitis. Broader study findings: A motif of under ten highly homologous TCR beta variants was seen as apparently characteristic of ankylosing spondylitis blood. According to the report, clones linked to the disease were significantly enriched in matched synovial fluid samples taken from ankylosing spondylitis patients.

One entry per CDR3 protein, called by TCRdb with MiXCR from the 5' RACE reads. The table includes fewer than 400,000 distinct CDR3 sequences, 8% detected once. After removal of 4 bases from V and 6 bases from J, the junction contained 5 bases not matched to a gene. This CDR3 is built from 14 residues. The germline CDR1 and CDR2 sequences are SGHVS and FNYEAQ. The rearrangement uses TRBV7-6 and TRBJ1-4, with 7 positions matching TRBD1. This clonotype was obtained from a male donor with ankylosing spondylitis. The specimen was blood, either unsorted or a sorted T cell fraction (not recorded which). CDR3 protein: CASSSRTGYEKLFF. CDR3 DNA sequence: TGTGCCAGCAGCTCGAGGACAGGTTATGAAAAACTGTTTTTT.